This T cell receptor (beta chain) was sequenced during a study of blood T cell repertoires in COVID-19 (dated by TCRdb to 2018 to 2021). Notes on the research overall: Collaborator samples came from the United States, Italy and Spain and covered acute and convalescent phases of COVID-19. The material from the prospective study consisted of cDNA or gDNA derived from T cells, B-cell-depleted T cells, or PBMCs. Subjects who had been exposed to COVID-19, were actively infected with it, or had recovered from it provided the deeply sampled blood TCRbeta repertoires that made up the dataset. A freely available public database, intended as a resource for researchers studying the immune response to SARS-CoV-2, is where the repertoires were released. The samples were drawn from the first 160 participants of the ongoing ImmuneRACE study and from some 1,300 subjects provided by 6 global collaborators. A de-identified subject ID, COVID-19 status, age in years and sex were almost always included in the sample metadata. Where available, HLA class I and class II types were taken from metadata supplied by the sample provider and were not determined by assay-based typing. General study outcomes and caveats: The amount of clinical and demographic metadata varied by source and participant and was provided uncurated.

Remarks on this clone: No antigen is known for it. Base qualities are not recorded, but no much larger clone differs from it by a single base.

The CDR3 holds 16 amino acids from the cysteine to the phenylalanine. This entry keeps only the CDR3 DNA: 48 bases, framed from base 1. Here V drops 0 bases and J drops 8 bases, and the junction holds 6 bases not matched to any gene. Via the germline V gene (reference sequence), CDR1 is LNHDA and CDR2 SQIVND. TCRbeta CDR3 regions were amplified from genomic DNA using the immunoSEQ Assay, a bias-controlled multiplex PCR. The study's own analysis went as follows. The number of nucleated cells in each sample was estimated from the amplification of reference gene primers within the assay. To quantify the absolute abundance of each unique TCRbeta CDR3 rearrangement, sequence reads were collapsed and filtered. For each sample, productive Simpson clonality was calculated as the square root of Simpson's diversity index across productive rearrangements. In TCRdb, the immuneACCESS table is reduced to in-frame sequences with V and J assigned. These tables do not hold every clone; where another copy was compared, an unresolved V gene accounts for under half, and the others remain unexplained. V, J and clone size derive from that table, while D and trimming were established from the DNA sequence. Recorded for this sample are about 140,000 clones; 76% of them occurred a single time. Approximately 4.5% of the sample is held by the ten biggest clonotypes.

Each collaborating institution followed its own protocols to collect whole blood in K2EDTA tubes. For TCRbeta analysis, collaborator samples were shipped as frozen whole blood, as isolated PBMCs, or as DNA extracted from either sample type. The chain is made from TRBV19 and TRBJ1-6; 8 of the junction bases match TRBD1. This sequence originates from a woman at least 80 years old with active or convalescent COVID-19. Sequenced sample: peripheral blood. The encoded CDR3 is CASSIDQGAWDSPLHF. The nucleotide sequence reads as follows: TGTGCCAGTAGTATAGACCAGGGGGCTTGGGATTCACCCCTCCACTTT.